The clone carrying this T cell receptor beta chain was picked up a small number of times. The 5'RACE template-switching step produced TCR cDNA and added a universal primer site and UMIs. TCRdb analysed the 5' RACE reads with MiXCR anew, one entry per CDR3 protein. The sample has hundreds of thousands of distinct CDR3 sequences; approximately 19% are singletons. The sample comes from a study of T cells after yellow fever vaccination. In the study overall: Preparing low-cell-number fractions relied on SMART-Seq v4 Ultra Low Input.

V trimming: 7 bases; J trimming: 4 bases; junction bases outside the gene matches: 11. The CDR3 sequence is 15 residues long. The sequence was obtained from a man aged 18-30 years who received the YFV17D yellow fever vaccine. This material consisted of PBMCs, taken before the yellow fever booster vaccination. This chain links TRBV12-3 or TRBV12-4 with TRBJ1-2; TRBD1 matches at 8 bases. The CDR3, as DNA: TGTGCCAGCACCAGACTTGGACAGGGATCCTATGGCTACACCTTC. Protein product: CASTRLGQGSYGYTF.